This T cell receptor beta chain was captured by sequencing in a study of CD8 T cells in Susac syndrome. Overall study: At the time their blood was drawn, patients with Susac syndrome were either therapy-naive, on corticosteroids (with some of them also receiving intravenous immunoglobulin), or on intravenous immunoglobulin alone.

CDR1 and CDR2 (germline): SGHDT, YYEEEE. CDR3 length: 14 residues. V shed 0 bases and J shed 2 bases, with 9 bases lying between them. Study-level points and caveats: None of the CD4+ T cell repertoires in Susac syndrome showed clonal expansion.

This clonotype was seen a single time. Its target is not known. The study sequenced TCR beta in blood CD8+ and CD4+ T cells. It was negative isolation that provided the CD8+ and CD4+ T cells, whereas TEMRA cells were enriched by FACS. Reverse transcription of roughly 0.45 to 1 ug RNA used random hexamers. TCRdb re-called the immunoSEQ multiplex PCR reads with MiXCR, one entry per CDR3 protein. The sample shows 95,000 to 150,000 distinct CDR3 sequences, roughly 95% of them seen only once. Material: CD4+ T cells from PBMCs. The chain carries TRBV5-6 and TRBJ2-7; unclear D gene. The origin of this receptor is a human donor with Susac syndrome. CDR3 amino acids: CASSLGRLPYEQYF. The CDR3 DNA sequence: TGTGCCAGCAGCTTGGGCCGGCTACCCTACGAGCAGTACTTC.